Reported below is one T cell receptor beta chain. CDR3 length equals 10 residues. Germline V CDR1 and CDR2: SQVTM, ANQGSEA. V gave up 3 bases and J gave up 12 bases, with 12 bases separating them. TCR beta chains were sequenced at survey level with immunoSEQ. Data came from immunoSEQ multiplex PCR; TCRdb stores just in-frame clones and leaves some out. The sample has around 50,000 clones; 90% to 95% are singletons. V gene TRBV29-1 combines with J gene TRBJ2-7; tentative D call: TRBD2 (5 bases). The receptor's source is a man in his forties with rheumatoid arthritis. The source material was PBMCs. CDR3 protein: CSVEDSNLYF. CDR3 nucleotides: TGCAGCGTTGAGGACTCAAACCTGTACTTC.